This T cell receptor (beta chain) appears in the sequencing data of a study of T cells expressing NK-cell markers. Study summary: Source material for TCR beta repertoires consisted of sorted CD3+CD56+NKG2C+, CD3+CD56+NKG2C- and CD3+CD56-NKG2C+ T cells. Whole-study results and caveats: For about 6 donors, the dominant NKG2C+ clonotypes made up roughly 1.0-7.5% of their CD8+ T cells.

As for this clonotype: Its matching antigen is unknown.

This CDR3 spans 14 amino acids. The germline gives CDR1 MNHNS, CDR2 SASEGT. TCRdb reprocessed the 5' RACE reads, with one entry per CDR3 protein and no DNA. This sample carries 500,000 to 700,000 distinct CDR3 sequences, with approximately 3.5% going to the ten biggest clones. The sample comprised blood T cells: a sorted CD56 or NKG2C T cell subset, CD4+ or CD8+ T cells, or bulk PBMC T cells (not recorded which). The chain recombines TRBV6-1 with TRBJ1-1. The receptor's source is a man between 18 and 29 years old in good health. The CDR3 region is CASLYGLGGTEAFF.